The 29 T cell receptor beta chains given below trace back to one sample, sequenced in a study of neurological immune-mediated disorders. Using its own MiXCR run on the 5' RACE reads, TCRdb lists one record per CDR3 protein. The sample consists of about 25,000 distinct CDR3 sequences, 13% of them appearing once. The material sequenced was PBMCs. The source of these receptors is a woman in her 40s with HTLV-1-associated myelopathy (HAM/TSP).

This clonotype appeared many times. The chain couples TRBV4-3 to TRBJ2-6, with 7 bases aligning to TRBD1. The CDR3 has 18 amino acids. V was pared by 1 base and J by 0 bases, with 6 bases of the junction left unmatched. Per germline, CDR1 LGHNA and CDR2 YSLEER. The CDR3 region has the DNA TGCGCCAGCAGCCAAGTTGGACAGGCCACCTCTGGGGCCAACGTCCTGACTTTC. This encodes CASSQVGQATSGANVLTF.

This clonotype has at least ten counts. This sequence joins TRBV5-1 and TRBJ2-3, with D perhaps matching TRBD1 (6 bases). V lost 4 bases, J lost 6 bases, and 18 bases lay in between. The germline V gene has CDR1 SGHRS and CDR2 YFSETQ. The length of the CDR3 is 15 residues. The CDR3 protein is CASSIRGGVSDTQYF. The CDR3 bases are TGCGCCAGCAGCATTCGTGGGGGCGTCTCCGATACGCAGTATTTT.

This clonotype was detected ten times or more. This chain links TRBV7-2 with TRBJ1-1; tentative D call: TRBD1 (5 bases). The CDR3 length is 13 residues. The V end was cut by 5 bases, the J end by 1 base, with 8 bases between. The germline V gene encodes CDR1 SGHTA and CDR2 FQGNSA. CDR3 protein: CASSAGPNTEAFF. Here the CDR3 DNA reads TGTGCCAGCAGCGCGGGACCGAACACTGAAGCTTTCTTT.

There are many counts of this clonotype. The J gene is TRBJ2-6, the V gene TRBV4-1, with D hard to call. Trimming removed 2 bases from V and 0 bases from J, with 5 bases in between. Germline CDR1 is MGHRA and CDR2 is YSYEKL. The CDR3 loop spans 15 amino acids. CDR3 sequence reads: CASSQRGSGANVLTF. CDR3 nucleotides: TGCGCCAGCAGCCAACGAGGCTCTGGGGCCAACGTCCTGACTTTC.

There are many counts of this clonotype. V is TRBV10-3 and J is TRBJ1-1, with 9 bases lining up with TRBD1. The CDR3 consists of 15 residues. The trim removed 6 bases at V and 5 bases at J, leaving 10 bases unmatched. Looked up from germline, CDR1 is ENHRY and CDR2 is SYGVKD. The CDR3 region has the DNA TGTGCCATCAGAAGGGACAGGGTTGAACGGACTGAAGCTTTCTTT. Protein: CAIRRDRVERTEAFF.

This rearrangement joins TRBV6-6 to TRBJ2-2; a possible D gene is TRBD1 (7 bases). The CDR3 is made up of 14 amino acids. CDR1 is MNHNY, CDR2 SVGAGI, per germline (reference sequence). The CDR3 coding sequence is TGTGCTTATGGAGGGGGCTCGAACACCGGGGAGCTGTTTTTT. It codes for CAYGGGSNTGELFF.

This clonotype was seen ten or more times. The chain links TRBV12-3 or TRBV12-4 to TRBJ2-1; 9 nucleotides align to TRBD2. The CDR3 loop spans 15 amino acids. Unmatched junction bases numbered 3, after V lost 1 base and J lost 5 bases. CDR3 amino acids: CASSLETSGHNEQFF. The CDR3 coding sequence is TGTGCCAGCAGTTTAGAGACTAGCGGCCACAATGAGCAGTTCTTC.

The rearrangement joins TRBV3-1 to TRBJ2-3; either TRBD1 or TRBD2 may fit D (6 bases each). This CDR3 region has 16 residues. Germline CDR1 reads LGHDT; CDR2 reads YNNKEL (reference sequence). V dropped 1 base and J dropped 2 bases, with 13 bases sitting between them. The CDR3 DNA is TGTGCCAGCAGCCAAGGAACGGGGGCTCTCACAGATACGCAGTATTTT. It yields the protein CASSQGTGALTDTQYF.

This clonotype was seen repeatedly, ten times or more. This chain joins TRBV4-2 and TRBJ2-1, with 8 bases identical to TRBD1. V trimming: 7 bases; J trimming: 7 bases; junction bases outside the gene matches: 12. This CDR3 is 15 amino acids long. Per the germline V gene, CDR1 is LGHNA and CDR2 is YNFKEQ. CDR3 sequence: CASTPRPGGFNEQFF. DNA for the CDR3: TGTGCCAGCACCCCCCGGCCAGGGGGCTTTAATGAGCAGTTCTTC.

Many counts were recorded for this clonotype. This chain joins TRBV7-6 and TRBJ2-2; 10 nucleotides match TRBD1. From germline, CDR1 is SGHVS and CDR2 FNYEAQ. CDR3 size: 16 residues. V gave up 5 bases and J gave up 4 bases; unmatched junction bases: 7. CDR3 in amino acids: CASSLRTGGGTGELFF. The CDR3 DNA reads as TGTGCCAGCAGCCTACGGACAGGGGGAGGCACCGGGGAGCTGTTTTTT.

There are many counts of this clonotype. V is TRBV20-1 and J is TRBJ2-5; 13 bases line up with TRBD2. This CDR3 is built from 16 residues. Germline V lookup: CDR1 DFQATT, CDR2 SNEGSKA (reference sequence). The J segment lost 5 bases and the V segment lost 3 bases, leaving 9 bases of the junction unmatched. The CDR3 reads CSASPPGLAGLETQYF. CDR3 sequence (DNA): TGCAGTGCTAGTCCCCCGGGACTAGCGGGGTTGGAGACCCAGTACTTC.

In this sample, this clonotype turned up many times. This chain connects TRBV20-1 to TRBJ2-5, with D possibly matching TRBD2 (7 bases). The V gene lost 1 base and the J gene lost 2 bases, with 20 bases spanning the gap. Germline CDR1 and CDR2: DFQATT and SNEGSKA (reference sequence). The CDR3 length is 17 residues. CDR3 residues: CSARGTFGEGDQETQYF. The DNA of the CDR3 is TGCAGTGCTAGAGGCACCTTTGGGGAGGGGGATCAAGAGACCCAGTACTTC.

There are many counts of this clonotype. The chain combines TRBV5-1 with TRBJ2-1, with TRBD2 matching 15 bases. Germline values: CDR1 SGHRS, CDR2 YFSETQ. J was trimmed by 2 bases and V by 4 bases; bases with no gene match: 1. The CDR3 contains 16 residues. The CDR3 loop reads CASSRTSGGAYNEQFF. The CDR3 DNA follows: TGCGCCAGCAGCAGGACTAGCGGGGGGGCCTACAATGAGCAGTTCTTC. The whole variable domain, remainder taken from reference TRBV5-1 and TRBJ2-1, is KAGVTQTPRYLIKTRGQQVTLSCSPISGHRSVSWYQQTPGQGLQFLFEYFSETQRNKGNFPGRFSGRQFSNSRSEMNVSTLELGDSALYLCASSRTSGGAYNEQFFGPGTRLTVL.

There are a few counts of this clonotype. CDR3 loop: CAISEGQGLTNEKLFF. CDR3 coding DNA: TGTGCCATCAGTGAAGGACAGGGGCTAACTAATGAAAAACTGTTTTTT. J is TRBJ1-4 and V is TRBV10-3; 9 bases align to TRBD1. After removal of 3 bases from V and 1 base from J, the junction contained 3 bases not matched to a gene. The CDR3 is 16 amino acids. CDR1 and CDR2 (germline): ENHRY, SYGVKD.

This clonotype was counted ten times or more. V usage is TRBV7-7 and J usage is TRBJ1-3, with D possibly being TRBD1 (6 bases). Trimming removed 6 bases from V and 0 bases from J, with 21 bases in between. CDR1 and CDR2 (germline): SSHAT, FNYEAQ (reference sequence). This CDR3 contains 18 residues. The CDR3 sequence is CASRQDRASLSSGNTIYF. CDR3 nucleotide sequence: TGTGCCAGCAGGCAGGACAGAGCCTCCTTGAGCTCTGGAAACACCATATATTTT.

This clonotype was recorded many times. The V and J genes are TRBV7-9 and TRBJ1-2; D not certain. Germline assignment: CDR1 SEHNR and CDR2 FQNEAQ (reference sequence). The V and J ends lost 1 base and 5 bases respectively, with 11 bases between them. The CDR3 sequence is 14 residues long. This CDR3 is CASSLGQELYGYTF. CDR3 nucleotides: TGTGCCAGCAGCTTAGGGCAGGAATTATATGGCTACACCTTC.

There are many counts of this clonotype. This chain joins TRBV20-1 and TRBJ1-6, with D hard to call. V lost 7 bases, J lost 0 bases, and 13 bases lay in between. The CDR3 is 15 residues long. Germline V gene lookup returns CDR1 DFQATT and CDR2 SNEGSKA (reference sequence). The CDR3 reads CSVKSGSSYNSPLHF. The DNA for the CDR3 is TGCAGTGTTAAATCTGGGAGCTCCTATAATTCACCCCTCCACTTT.

By share, this clonotype counts as medium-sized. The CDR3 sequence is CASSVGTGVHEQYF. The CDR3 nucleotides are TGTGCCAGCAGTGTTGGGACAGGGGTTCATGAGCAGTACTTC. The chain uses TRBV25-1 and TRBJ2-7, with 10 bases that match TRBD1. The CDR3 consists of 14 residues. The trim removed 4 bases at V and 7 bases at J, leaving 7 bases unmatched. The germline V gene encodes CDR1 MGHDK and CDR2 SYGVNS.

At least ten counts were recorded for this clonotype. The chain is built from TRBV18 and TRBJ1-2, with TRBD1 matching 10 bases. V gave up 2 bases and J gave up 6 bases; unmatched junction bases: 9. Germline-derived CDR1 and CDR2 are KGHSH and LQKENI. The length of the CDR3 is 16 residues. CDR3 sequence: CASSPDRGPVNHGYTF. The CDR3 nucleotides read TGTGCCAGCTCACCAGACAGGGGGCCCGTCAACCATGGCTACACCTTC.

This clonotype was recorded at least ten times. This rearrangement joins TRBV24-1 to TRBJ2-1; D unresolved. The CDR3 runs to 12 residues. The V and J ends lost 5 bases and 11 bases respectively, with 12 bases between them. The V gene's germline CDR1 is KGHDR and CDR2 SFDVKD. The CDR3 spells CATSAPSSKQFF. In DNA, the CDR3 is TGTGCCACCAGTGCTCCTTCCTCTAAGCAGTTCTTC.

This clonotype was seen ten or more times. The V call is TRBV5-5, the J call TRBJ2-3; D gene ambiguous. Per germline, CDR1 SGHKS and CDR2 YYEKEE (reference sequence). The CDR3 consists of 16 residues. V was clipped by 4 bases and J by 0 bases, with 15 bases between them. The chain's CDR3 is CASSGSLSRSTDTQYF. In DNA form, the CDR3 reads TGTGCCAGCAGCGGATCATTGAGCAGAAGCACAGATACGCAGTATTTT.

At least ten counts were recorded for this clonotype. Possible read error: a much larger clone is one base away. The CDR3 loop is CASSPGGADRVFF. CDR3 coding DNA: TGTGCCAGCAGTCCCGGGGGCGCAGACCGAGTTTTCTTT. This rearrangement joins TRBV6-5 to TRBJ1-1; D perhaps matches TRBD1 (6 bases). Germline loops: CDR1 MNHEY, CDR2 SVGAGI. V lost 5 bases and J lost 13, with 20 bases in between. The length of the CDR3 is 13 residues.

This clonotype has a count of ten or more. This chain joins TRBV5-1 and TRBJ1-6; D unclear. Germline CDR1 is SGHRS and CDR2 is YFSETQ. V lost 0 bases to trimming and J lost 7 bases, with 11 bases between them. The CDR3 runs 15 residues. The CDR3 here is CASSLGTEGNSPLHF. For the CDR3, the DNA is TGCGCCAGCAGCTTGGGGACGGAAGGGAATTCACCCCTCCACTTT.

This clonotype has ten or more counts. The chain recombines TRBV27 with TRBJ1-2; TRBD1 aligns across 7 bases. V lost 6 bases and J lost 4; bases outside the gene matches: 11. Germline V lookup: CDR1 MNHEY, CDR2 SMNVEV (reference sequence). The CDR3 length is 15 residues. The CDR3, as DNA: TGTGCCAGCAGGCGAACAGGGGCCGCTTTCTATGGCTACACCTTC. It is translated as CASRRTGAAFYGYTF.

This clonotype was counted ten times or more. This rearrangement joins TRBV20-1 to TRBJ1-1, with unresolved D. The germline V gene has CDR1 DFQATT and CDR2 SNEGSKA (reference sequence). The CDR3 loop spans 13 amino acids. V lost 3 bases, J lost 7 bases, and 15 bases lay in between. CDR3 in DNA: TGCAGTGCTAGGGGTCCGGACCCGGTTGAAGCTTTCTTT. This translates into CSARGPDPVEAFF.

This clonotype was counted at least ten times. The gene calls are TRBV5-1 and TRBJ2-3, with a tentative D call TRBD2 (7 bases). This CDR3 comprises 17 residues. Trimming pared 0 bases from V and 0 bases from J, leaving 14 bases between. Germline V gene sequence: CDR1 SGHRS, CDR2 YFSETQ. The CDR3 region is CASSLAGGRGSTDTQYF. CDR3 sequence (DNA): TGCGCCAGCAGCTTGGCCGGGGGGCGGGGTAGCACAGATACGCAGTATTTT.

This clonotype occurred many times. Written as DNA, the CDR3 is TGCAGTGCTAGAGGGGCGAGATCAGACACCGGGGAGCTGTTTTTT. It specifies CSARGARSDTGELFF. The gene calls are TRBV20-1 and TRBJ2-2, with D unclear. Germline loops: CDR1 DFQATT, CDR2 SNEGSKA (reference sequence). Between the trimmed V and J ends, which lost 1 base and 3 bases, there was a span of 12 bases. The CDR3 has 15 residues.

This clonotype showed up many times. The chain has TRBV20-1 and TRBJ2-5; the match to TRBD1 covers 9 bases. This CDR3 has 18 residues. Losses at the gene ends were 0 bases for V and 6 bases for J; bases not matched to a gene: 17. CDR1 and CDR2 (germline): DFQATT, SNEGSKA (reference sequence). CDR3 coding DNA: TGCAGTGCTAGAGACTCGGGGCCGGGACAGGGAATCGGGAAGACCCAGTACTTC. Translated, it gives CSARDSGPGQGIGKTQYF.

This clonotype was found many times. The chain carries TRBV2 and TRBJ2-2; 10 positions agree with TRBD2. CDR3 length equals 15 residues. The germline gives CDR1 SNHLY, CDR2 FYNNEI. J lost 4 bases, V lost 5 bases, and 4 bases had no gene match. Here the CDR3 DNA reads TGTGCCAGCAGTCGATTAGCGGGGGGCACCGGGGAGCTGTTTTTT. It codes for CASSRLAGGTGELFF.